The 29 T cell receptor beta chains below all came from one sample that was sequenced in a study of blood T cell repertoires in COVID-19. The table came from immunoSEQ multiplex PCR; TCRdb's copy has only in-frame clones and leaves some out. The data contain some 50,000 clones, over 75% of them singletons. The sample was peripheral blood. The receptors were gathered from a human donor in a cohort sampled during active COVID-19.

This clone has just a few counts. This rearrangement joins TRBV28 to TRBJ1-6; TRBD1 might be the D (6 bases). Trimming cost V 5 bases and J 9 bases, with 23 bases left between them. This CDR3 region has 17 residues. Germline V lookup: CDR1 MDHEN, CDR2 SYDVKM. Here the CDR3 reads CASSPIYGTSLGSPLHF. For the CDR3, the DNA is TGTGCCAGCAGTCCCATATATGGGACAAGCCTTGGTTCACCCCTCCACTTT.

The chain couples TRBV7-2 to TRBJ2-1, with TRBD2 identical over 9 bases. Germline V gene sequence: CDR1 SGHTA, CDR2 FQGNSA. This CDR3 spans 16 amino acids. Germline trimming cut 1 base from V and 7 bases from J; bases unmatched to any gene: 8. CDR3 nucleotide sequence: TGTGCCAGCAGCTTAGTGAATAGCGGGAGATGGAATGAGCAGTTCTTC. Its translation is CASSLVNSGRWNEQFF.

This chain links TRBV5-5 with TRBJ1-5; possibly TRBD1 for D (5 bases). V lost 5 bases and J 0 bases, leaving 15 bases between the germline ends. Per the germline V gene, CDR1 is SGHKS and CDR2 is YYEKEE (reference sequence). The CDR3 totals 16 residues. CDR3 sequence: CASSRTGSNSNQPQHF. In nucleotides, the CDR3 is TGTGCCAGCAGTCGTACAGGCAGTAATAGCAATCAGCCCCAGCATTTT.

The genes are TRBV19 and TRBJ2-6, with a possible D match to TRBD1 (6 bases). CDR3 length equals 17 residues. Germline CDR1 LNHDA, CDR2 SQIVND (reference sequence). Trimming removed 5 bases from V and 0 bases from J, with 14 bases in between. The CDR3 here is CASSRDIISSGANVLTF. CDR3 sequence (DNA): TGTGCCAGTAGTCGGGACATAATCAGCTCTGGGGCCAACGTCCTGACTTTC. Supplemented by reference TRBV19 and TRBJ2-6, the full variable domain reads DGGITQSPKYLFRKEGQNVTLSCEQNLNHDAMYWYRQDPGQGLRLIYYSQIVNDFQKGDIAEGYSVSREKKESFPLTVTSAQKNPTAFYLCASSRDIISSGANVLTFGAGSRLTVL.

The CDR3 sequence is CASSPYLAEAFF. CDR3 in DNA: TGTGCCAGCTCACCATATCTAGCTGAAGCTTTCTTT. The chain couples TRBV18 to TRBJ1-1, with D unresolved. The germline gives CDR1 KGHSH, CDR2 LQKENI. CDR3 length: 12 amino acids. V was cut by 2 bases and J by 6 bases, with 7 bases left in between.

J is TRBJ2-7 and V is TRBV4-2; TRBD2 agrees at 10 bases. This CDR3 has 16 amino acids. Germline values: CDR1 LGHNA, CDR2 YNFKEQ. Losses at the gene ends were 4 bases for V and 3 bases for J; bases not matched to a gene: 9. The CDR3 DNA is TGTGCCAGCAGCCCCGCGACCGGGACTAGCGTCTACGAGCAGTACTTC. Protein sequence: CASSPATGTSVYEQYF.

This clone was seen just once. The chain combines TRBV5-1 with TRBJ2-1; 14 nucleotides align to TRBD2. CDR3 length: 17 amino acids. CDR1 is SGHRS and CDR2 is YFSETQ in the germline V gene. J was trimmed by 9 bases and V by 4 bases; bases with no gene match: 12. The CDR3 loop is CASSLSTSGRGEREQFF. CDR3 coding DNA: TGCGCCAGCAGCCTTTCGACTAGCGGGAGGGGGGAGCGTGAGCAGTTCTTC.

This chain uses TRBV7-3 with TRBJ2-1, with no clear D. The CDR3 runs 14 residues. CDR1 and CDR2 (germline): SGHTA, FQGTGA. V was shortened by 2 bases and J by 7 bases, with 12 bases between the two germline ends. CDR3 protein: CASSLYLGENEQFF. The CDR3 DNA reads as TGTGCCAGCAGCTTATATCTCGGTGAGAATGAGCAGTTCTTC.

This chain joins TRBV2 and TRBJ2-5, with a tentative D call TRBD2 (5 bases). Trimming stripped 6 bases from V and 5 bases from J, with 7 bases between. The CDR3 contains 11 residues. CDR1 is SNHLY and CDR2 is FYNNEI in the germline V gene. CDR3 amino acids: CASRSGETQYF. The CDR3 coding sequence is TGTGCCAGCAGGAGCGGCGAGACCCAGTACTTC.

V gene TRBV3-1 (or the pseudogene TRBV3-2) combines with J gene TRBJ2-2, with TRBD1 identical over 10 bases. V trimming: 2 bases; J trimming: 5 bases; junction bases outside the gene matches: 8. This CDR3 spans 17 amino acids. CDR1 and CDR2 from the germline V gene are LGHDT and YNNKEL (reference sequence). The CDR3 loop reads CASSQRSGQGHTGELFF. The DNA for the CDR3 is TGTGCCAGCAGCCAACGCTCGGGACAGGGGCATACCGGGGAGCTGTTTTTT.

This chain links TRBV7-2 with TRBJ2-7, with a tentative D call TRBD2 (6 bases). This CDR3 has 15 amino acids. V lost 3 bases and J 2 bases, leaving 14 bases between the germline ends. CDR1 and CDR2 from the germline V gene are SGHTA and FQGNSA. This CDR3 reads CASSFEPGGPYEQYF. DNA for the CDR3: TGTGCCAGCAGCTTCGAACCCGGGGGTCCCTACGAGCAGTACTTC.

This clone was observed a handful of times. This chain uses TRBV10-3 with TRBJ2-7; tentatively, D is TRBD1 (6 bases). Germline CDR1 is ENHRY and CDR2 is SYGVKD. The CDR3 is 13 amino acids. With 6 bases removed from V and 1 base from J, the gap between germline ends came to 10 bases. CDR3 bases: TGTGCCATCAGGGAACAGGGATCCTACGAGCAGTACTTC. Protein: CAIREQGSYEQYF.

V usage is TRBV25-1 and J usage is TRBJ2-1; D call uncertain. Deletions cut 2 bases from V and 6 bases from J, with 11 bases between. CDR1 is MGHDK, CDR2 SYGVNS, per germline. CDR3 length: 14 amino acids. The CDR3 DNA is TGTGCCAGCAGTGAACCGTATAGAACCAATGAGCAGTTCTTC. The encoded protein is CASSEPYRTNEQFF.

The chain joins TRBV7-7 to TRBJ2-1; possibly TRBD2 for D (7 bases). This CDR3 comprises 15 residues. Germline CDR1 SSHAT, CDR2 FNYEAQ (reference sequence). The V gene lost 2 bases and the J gene lost 4 bases, with 12 bases spanning the gap. This chain's CDR3 is CASSLRGGNYNEQFF. The CDR3 bases are TGTGCCAGCAGCTTAAGGGGGGGAAATTACAATGAGCAGTTCTTC.

This chain uses TRBV29-1 with TRBJ2-1, with TRBD2 matching over 11 bases. The germline V gene encodes CDR1 SQVTM and CDR2 ANQGSEA. J gave up 7 bases and V 7 bases, and 12 bases lay outside the gene matches. This CDR3 region has 15 residues. CDR3 residues: CSATRLAGGGNEQFF. The DNA for the CDR3 is TGCAGCGCCACACGGCTAGCGGGAGGAGGTAATGAGCAGTTCTTC.

This clone has ten or more counts. The chain uses TRBV4-1 and TRBJ1-3; 11 nucleotides align to TRBD1. V shed 1 base and J 3 bases; nucleotides not matched to a gene: 2. There are 16 residues in the CDR3. Germline assignment: CDR1 MGHRA and CDR2 YSYEKL. This CDR3 reads CASSQGTGGYGNTIYF. The DNA of the CDR3 is TGCGCCAGCAGCCAAGGGACAGGGGGCTATGGAAACACCATATATTTT.

This clone was observed a few times. The V call is TRBV9, the J call TRBJ1-2; no clear D. This CDR3 comprises 13 residues. Germline values: CDR1 SGDLS, CDR2 YYNGEE. Deletions cut 1 base from V and 2 bases from J, with 6 bases between. The CDR3 coding sequence is TGTGCCAGCAGCGTATCACAGAACTATGGCTACACCTTC. Residues: CASSVSQNYGYTF.

The chain employs TRBV11-2 and TRBJ2-5, with 7 bases matching TRBD2. Trimming took 3 bases from V and 1 from J; bases not matched to a gene: 5. Germline CDR1 and CDR2: SGHAT and FQNNGV. This CDR3 spans 15 amino acids. CDR3 DNA sequence: TGTGCCAGCAGCTTTGAAGCGGGGCCCCAAGAGACCCAGTACTTC. Translating gives CASSFEAGPQETQYF.

The sample holds one count of this clone. The gene calls are TRBV5-1 and TRBJ2-6, with TRBD1 as a possible D gene (5 bases). V was cut by 4 bases and J by 0 bases, with 17 bases left in between. Germline CDR1 SGHRS, CDR2 YFSETQ. This CDR3 is 18 amino acids long. As DNA, the CDR3 is TGCGCCAGCAGCCCCAGGGTAAGTGGGGCCTCTGGGGCCAACGTCCTGACTTTC. Translated, it gives CASSPRVSGASGANVLTF.

This clone was seen a few times. This chain joins TRBV12-1 and TRBJ1-5; TRBD1 is taken as the D call from the table, unchecked against the DNA. TRBV12-1 is flagged as a pseudogene. This CDR3 spans 16 amino acids. DNA of the CDR3: TGTGCCAGCAGCTTGAGGACAGGGAGAGGCAATCAGCCCCAGCATTTT. It yields the protein CASSLRTGRGNQPQHF.

This clone appeared once. The rearrangement joins TRBV19 to TRBJ2-3; D is possibly TRBD1 (5 bases). The CDR3 runs to 18 residues. Germline CDR1 LNHDA, CDR2 SQIVND (reference sequence). V was shortened by 3 bases and J by 0 bases, with 19 bases between the two germline ends. The CDR3 spells CASSMGRIPSSSTDTQYF. The CDR3 DNA follows: TGTGCCAGTAGTATGGGGCGGATACCCTCCTCTAGCACAGATACGCAGTATTTT.

This clone was seen once. CDR3 sequence reads: CASSLLSLVNTEAFF. The CDR3 bases are TGTGCCAGCAGCCTTCTTAGCTTGGTTAACACTGAAGCTTTCTTT. V usage is TRBV9 and J usage is TRBJ1-1; D is unclear. The V end was cut by 4 bases, the J end by 2 bases, with 15 bases between. Germline-derived CDR1 and CDR2 are SGDLS and YYNGEE. The CDR3 has 15 amino acids.

CDR3 sequence (DNA): TGTGCCAGCTCACCGCCGTCTAGGGGCCAAGAGACCCAGTACTTC. This translates into CASSPPSRGQETQYF. The chain links TRBV18 to TRBJ2-5, with a possible D match to TRBD1 (5 bases). CDR3 length: 15 residues. CDR1 and CDR2 (germline): KGHSH, LQKENI. Trimming stripped 3 bases from V and 1 base from J, with 12 bases between.

CDR3 coding DNA: TGTGCCAGCATAAATAACGGGTTTCAAGAGACCCAGTACTTC. It is translated as CASINNGFQETQYF. The chain combines TRBV28 with TRBJ2-5; D gene uncertain. Trimming removed 7 bases from V and 2 bases from J, with 14 bases in between. This CDR3 is built from 14 residues. From germline, CDR1 is MDHEN and CDR2 SYDVKM.

This chain links TRBV24-1 with TRBJ2-1; TRBD1 matches 7 bases. This CDR3 region has 15 residues. Germline V gene lookup returns CDR1 KGHDR and CDR2 SFDVKD. V dropped 4 bases and J dropped 3; count of bases not matched to a gene: 5. The CDR3 DNA reads TGTGCCACCAGTGACCCCACAGGGGACTACAATGAGCAGTTCTTC. Translation gives CATSDPTGDYNEQFF.

V and J are TRBV9 and TRBJ2-2; possibly TRBD1 for D (6 bases). The CDR3 extends over 16 amino acids. V was trimmed by 1 base and J by 5 bases, leaving 15 bases between them. Per the germline V gene, CDR1 is SGDLS and CDR2 is YYNGEE. CDR3 loop: CASSVSSGAWTGELFF. The CDR3 bases are TGTGCCAGCAGCGTATCTTCAGGGGCGTGGACCGGGGAGCTGTTTTTT.

This chain connects TRBV11-2 to TRBJ1-3; 8 bases map to TRBD1. V dropped 5 bases and J dropped 3; count of bases not matched to a gene: 6. Germline assignment: CDR1 SGHAT and CDR2 FQNNGV. CDR3 length: 15 amino acids. Here the CDR3 reads CASSDRGEGGNTIYF. CDR3 bases: TGTGCCAGCAGCGACAGGGGAGAGGGTGGAAACACCATATATTTT.

V gene TRBV9 combines with J gene TRBJ2-5, with 11 bases identical to TRBD2. V was pared by 2 bases and J by 5 bases, with 11 bases of the junction left unmatched. Germline assignment: CDR1 SGDLS and CDR2 YYNGEE. The length of the CDR3 is 17 residues. The CDR3 is CASSVSSGGGSVETQYF. CDR3 coding DNA: TGTGCCAGCAGCGTCAGTAGCGGGGGGGGATCTGTGGAGACCCAGTACTTC. Drawing the rest from reference TRBV9 and TRBJ2-5, the complete variable domain is DSGVTQTPKHLITATGQRVTLRCSPRSGDLSVYWYQQSLDQGLQFLIQYYNGEERAKGNILERFSAQQFPDLHSELNLSSLELGDSALYFCASSVSSGGGSVETQYFGPGTRLLVL.

The chain uses TRBV5-1 and TRBJ2-5; 14 bases are a match to TRBD2. The length of the CDR3 is 16 residues. The V gene end was trimmed by 4 bases and the J gene end by 8 bases; junction bases not matched to a gene: 10. The germline V gene has CDR1 SGHRS and CDR2 YFSETQ. The CDR3 reads CASSIGTSGSWETQYF. CDR3 sequence (DNA): TGCGCCAGCAGCATCGGGACTAGCGGGAGTTGGGAAACCCAGTACTTC. The variable domain in full, completed from reference TRBV5-1 and TRBJ2-5, reads KAGVTQTPRYLIKTRGQQVTLSCSPISGHRSVSWYQQTPGQGLQFLFEYFSETQRNKGNFPGRFSGRQFSNSRSEMNVSTLELGDSALYLCASSIGTSGSWETQYFGPGTRLLVL.